What follows are 10 T cell receptor beta chains derived from one specimen sequenced in a study of cytomegalovirus exposure and HLA in healthy donors. Vbeta (60) and Jbeta (13) primers were used in the PCR. TCRdb's copy holds only in-frame clones and misses some; the assay was immunoSEQ multiplex PCR. The sample shows about 130,000 clones, 50% to 75% of them seen only once. The sample taken for sequencing was PBMCs. Receptor source: a woman aged 40 to 50 in good health and CMV-seronegative.

The genes are TRBV10-3 and TRBJ1-1; D possibly corresponds to TRBD1 (6 bases). CDR1 ENHRY and CDR2 SYGVKD come from the germline V gene. CDR3 length: 14 amino acids. The V and J ends lost 11 bases and 0 bases respectively, with 16 bases between them. CDR3 sequence: CAVRQDFMNTEAFF. As DNA, the CDR3 is TGTGCCGTCCGACAGGACTTCATGAACACTGAAGCTTTCTTT.

This rearrangement joins TRBV13 to TRBJ1-1; D is uncertain. From germline, CDR1 is PRHDT and CDR2 FYEKMQ (reference sequence). The CDR3 runs to 14 residues. Between the trimmed V and J ends, which lost 5 bases and 1 base, there was a span of 11 bases. The CDR3, as DNA: TGTGCCAGCAGCCCGTCCGGAGGGAACACTGAAGCTTTCTTT. Translation gives CASSPSGGNTEAFF.

The genes are TRBV27 and TRBJ2-1, with 9 bases fitting TRBD2. This CDR3 spans 16 amino acids. Germline V CDR1 and CDR2: MNHEY, SMNVEV (reference sequence). Unmatched junction bases numbered 4, after V lost 0 bases and J lost 4 bases. The CDR3 is CASSLSGGGAYNEQFF. CDR3 coding DNA: TGTGCCAGCAGTTTATCTGGCGGGGGGGCTTACAATGAGCAGTTCTTC.

The chain joins TRBV11-2 to TRBJ2-3; a weak D match, TRBD2 (8 bases). Trimming removed 4 bases at V and 11 bases at J, with 16 bases between. The germline V gene has CDR1 SGHAT and CDR2 FQNNGV. This CDR3 is 13 amino acids long. CDR3 DNA: TGTGCCAGCAGCTCACAGGGGCGGGAGGTGCAGTATTTT. Protein sequence: CASSSQGREVQYF.

This clone has only a few counts. This chain joins TRBV4-2 and TRBJ1-4, with D possibly TRBD1 on 5 matching bases. Trimming removed 4 bases from V and 5 bases from J, with 14 bases in between. This CDR3 is 15 amino acids long. Germline values: CDR1 LGHNA, CDR2 YNFKEQ. CDR3 sequence (DNA): TGTGCCAGCAGCCCCAAAGGGAAGGGGAATGAAAAACTGTTTTTT. Translated, it gives CASSPKGKGNEKLFF.

This clone is labeled as medium-sized (0.01 to 0.1%). This sequence joins TRBV4-3 and TRBJ1-1, with 9 bases fitting TRBD1. Germline V CDR1 and CDR2: LGHNA, YSLEER. V was pared by 4 bases and J by 9 bases, with 3 bases of the junction left unmatched. This CDR3 has 12 residues. CDR3 amino acids: CASSLNRGQAFF. Here the CDR3 DNA reads TGCGCCAGCAGCCTCAACAGGGGGCAAGCTTTCTTT.

J is TRBJ2-5 and V is TRBV5-4; D unclear. Trimming left V 0 bases short and J 4 bases short, with 7 bases between. CDR3 length: 13 residues. Germline V gives CDR1 SGHNT, CDR2 YYREEE (reference sequence). The CDR3 is CASSLARVETQYF. In nucleotides, the CDR3 is TGTGCCAGCAGCTTGGCGAGAGTAGAGACCCAGTACTTC.

The chain recombines TRBV6-5 with TRBJ2-1, with D perhaps matching TRBD2 (6 bases). The CDR3 extends over 14 amino acids. Trimming removed 5 bases at V and 4 bases at J, with 12 bases between. CDR1 is MNHEY and CDR2 is SVGAGI in the germline V gene. DNA for the CDR3: TGTGCCAGCAGTCGAATCGGGACTTACAATGAGCAGTTCTTC. Amino acid sequence: CASSRIGTYNEQFF.

The chain is built from TRBV4-1 and TRBJ1-3; D might be TRBD1 (6 bases). Trimming took 4 bases from V and 0 from J, leaving 16 bases between them. Germline V gene data show CDR1 as MGHRA and CDR2 as YSYEKL. The CDR3 contains 17 residues. The CDR3: CASSPGTNPFSGNTIYF. The CDR3 DNA reads TGCGCCAGCAGCCCCGGGACAAATCCCTTCTCTGGAAACACCATATATTTT.

The V gene is TRBV27, the J gene TRBJ2-1; 7 bases map to TRBD1. This CDR3 is 15 amino acids long. Germline CDR1 is MNHEY and CDR2 is SMNVEV (reference sequence). After removal of 7 bases from V and 0 bases from J, the junction contained 6 bases not matched to a gene. The CDR3 sequence is CASISRDSSYNEQFF. In DNA, the CDR3 is TGTGCCAGCATAAGCCGGGACAGCTCCTACAATGAGCAGTTCTTC.